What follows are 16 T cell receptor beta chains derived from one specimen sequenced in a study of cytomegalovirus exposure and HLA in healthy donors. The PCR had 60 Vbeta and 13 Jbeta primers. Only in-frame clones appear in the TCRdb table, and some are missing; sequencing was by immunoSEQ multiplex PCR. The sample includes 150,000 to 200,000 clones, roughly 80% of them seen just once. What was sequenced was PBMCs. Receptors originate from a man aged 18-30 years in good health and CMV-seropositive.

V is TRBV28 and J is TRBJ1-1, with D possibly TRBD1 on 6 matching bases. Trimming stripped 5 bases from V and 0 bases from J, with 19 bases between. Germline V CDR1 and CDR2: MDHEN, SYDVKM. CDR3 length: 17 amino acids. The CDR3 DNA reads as TGTGCCAGCAGTCTCCCCGCAGGGGCCCGGGTGAACACTGAAGCTTTCTTT. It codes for CASSLPAGARVNTEAFF.

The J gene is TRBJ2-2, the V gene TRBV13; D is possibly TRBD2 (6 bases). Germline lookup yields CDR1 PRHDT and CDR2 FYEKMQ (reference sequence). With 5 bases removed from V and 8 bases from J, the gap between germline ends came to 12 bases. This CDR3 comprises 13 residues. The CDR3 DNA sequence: TGTGCCAGCAGCACTAACGGGGGTGGGGAGCTGTTTTTT. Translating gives CASSTNGGGELFF.

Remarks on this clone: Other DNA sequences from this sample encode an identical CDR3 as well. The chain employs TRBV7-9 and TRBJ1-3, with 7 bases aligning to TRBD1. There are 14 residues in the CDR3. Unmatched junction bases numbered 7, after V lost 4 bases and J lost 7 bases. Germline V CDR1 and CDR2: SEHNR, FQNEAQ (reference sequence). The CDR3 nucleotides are TGTGCCAGCAGCTCGGGACAGAGCGGGAACACCATATATTTT. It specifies CASSSGQSGNTIYF.

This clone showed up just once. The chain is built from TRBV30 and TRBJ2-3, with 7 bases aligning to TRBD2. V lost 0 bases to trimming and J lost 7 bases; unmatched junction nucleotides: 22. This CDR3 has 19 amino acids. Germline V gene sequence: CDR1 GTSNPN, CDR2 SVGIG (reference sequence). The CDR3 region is CAWSVLSPPKRGEENTQYF. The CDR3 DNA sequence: TGTGCCTGGAGTGTACTTTCGCCCCCTAAGCGGGGAGAAGAAAATACGCAGTATTTT.

The CDR3 nucleotides are TGTGCCAGTAGTACCCTAGCTGGAGGGGTATACGAGCAGTACTTC. Its protein product is CASSTLAGGVYEQYF. V usage is TRBV19 and J usage is TRBJ2-7; D possibly corresponds to TRBD2 (6 bases). Germline V gene lookup returns CDR1 LNHDA and CDR2 SQIVND (reference sequence). The CDR3 sequence is 15 residues long. Trimming shortened V by 4 bases and J by 4 bases, and 17 bases separated the two germline ends.

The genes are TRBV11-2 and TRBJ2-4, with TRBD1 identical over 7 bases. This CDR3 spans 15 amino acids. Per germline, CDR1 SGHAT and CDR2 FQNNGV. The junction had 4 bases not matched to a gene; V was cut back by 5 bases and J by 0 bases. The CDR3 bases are TGTGCCAGCAGCCGACAGGGTATAGCCAAAAACATTCAGTACTTC. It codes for CASSRQGIAKNIQYF.

The CDR3 is CASSLLSGQGVPGELFF. CDR3 in DNA: TGTGCCAGCAGTTTACTGTCGGGGCAGGGGGTGCCCGGGGAGCTGTTTTTT. The chain recombines TRBV28 with TRBJ2-2; TRBD1 matches 7 bases. The CDR3 length is 17 residues. The V segment lost 2 bases and the J segment 6 bases; nucleotides outside the gene matches: 12. Germline V lookup: CDR1 MDHEN, CDR2 SYDVKM.

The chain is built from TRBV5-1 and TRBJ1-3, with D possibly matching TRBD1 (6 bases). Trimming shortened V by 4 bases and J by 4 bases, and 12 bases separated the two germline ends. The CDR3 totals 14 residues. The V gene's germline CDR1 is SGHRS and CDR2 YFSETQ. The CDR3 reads CASSGGAPGNTIYF. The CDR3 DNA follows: TGCGCCAGCAGCGGGGGGGCCCCGGGAAACACCATATATTTT.

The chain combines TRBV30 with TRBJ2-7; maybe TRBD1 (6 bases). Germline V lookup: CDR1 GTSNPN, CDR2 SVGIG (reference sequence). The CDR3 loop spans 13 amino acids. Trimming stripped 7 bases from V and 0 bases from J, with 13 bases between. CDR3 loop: CALQGQNSYEQYF. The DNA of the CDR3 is TGTGCCTTACAGGGCCAGAACTCCTACGAGCAGTACTTC.

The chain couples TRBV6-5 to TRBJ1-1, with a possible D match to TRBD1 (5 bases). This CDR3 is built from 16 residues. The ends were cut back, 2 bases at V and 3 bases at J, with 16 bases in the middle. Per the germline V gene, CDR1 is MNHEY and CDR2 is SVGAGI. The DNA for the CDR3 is TGTGCCAGCAGTTACGGGGCAGGGCAAGGGGACACTGAAGCTTTCTTT. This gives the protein CASSYGAGQGDTEAFF.

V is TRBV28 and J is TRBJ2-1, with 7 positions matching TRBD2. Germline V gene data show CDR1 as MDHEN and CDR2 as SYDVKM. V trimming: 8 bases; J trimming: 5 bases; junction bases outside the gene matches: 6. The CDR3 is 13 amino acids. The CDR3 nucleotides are TGTGCCAGCGAGGCGGGAGCCCACAATGAGCAGTTCTTC. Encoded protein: CASEAGAHNEQFF.

In nucleotides, the CDR3 is TGTGCCAGCAGTTTAAGCTTTGAACAGGGGGGCCACGAGCAGTACTTC. Encoded protein: CASSLSFEQGGHEQYF. V usage is TRBV27 and J usage is TRBJ2-5; 8 bases fit TRBD1. The DNA matches TRBJ2-7 better at its end, which makes the J call doubtful. The length of the CDR3 is 16 residues. Germline CDR1 MNHEY, CDR2 SMNVEV (reference sequence).

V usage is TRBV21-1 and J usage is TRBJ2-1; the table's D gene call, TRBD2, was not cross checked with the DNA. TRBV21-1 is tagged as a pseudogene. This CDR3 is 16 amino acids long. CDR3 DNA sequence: TGTGCCAGCAGCGCCCTTGGGACTAGTGGGTGGAATGAGCAGTTCTTC. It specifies CASSALGTSGWNEQFF.

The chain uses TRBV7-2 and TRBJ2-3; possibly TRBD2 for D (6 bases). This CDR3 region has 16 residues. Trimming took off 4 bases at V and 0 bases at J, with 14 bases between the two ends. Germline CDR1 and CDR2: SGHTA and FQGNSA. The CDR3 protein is CASSWSVAASTDTQYF. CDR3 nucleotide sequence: TGTGCCAGCAGCTGGAGCGTAGCGGCTAGCACAGATACGCAGTATTTT.

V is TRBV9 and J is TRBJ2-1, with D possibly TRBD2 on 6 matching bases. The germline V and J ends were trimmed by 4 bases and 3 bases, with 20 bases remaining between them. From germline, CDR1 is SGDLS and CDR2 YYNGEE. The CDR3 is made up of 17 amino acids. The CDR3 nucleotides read TGTGCCAGCAGCCCAAGACTAGTGGGGGAATACTACAATGAGCAGTTCTTC. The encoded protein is CASSPRLVGEYYNEQFF.

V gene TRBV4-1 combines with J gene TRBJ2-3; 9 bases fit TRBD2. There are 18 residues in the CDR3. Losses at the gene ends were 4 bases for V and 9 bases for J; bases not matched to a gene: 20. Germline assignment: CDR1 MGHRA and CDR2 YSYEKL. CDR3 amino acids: CASSLLGRPGLAQETQYF. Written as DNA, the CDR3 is TGCGCCAGCAGCCTACTAGGACGGCCGGGACTAGCTCAGGAGACGCAGTATTTT.